This T cell receptor (beta chain) was found in a study of memory CD4+ T cells and cytomegalovirus serostatus. Study summary: Donors were healthy Belgian adults, several CMV seropositive and around 24 seronegative.

On this clone itself: The antigen is undetermined.

Single viable CD3+CD4+CD8-CD45RO+ cells were sorted as the memory CD4+ T cells. Whole-study findings and limits: A US-trained random forest predicted CMV serostatus with median AUC around 0.9. Of under 200 reported CMV TCRbeta sequences, roughly 70 were found in memory CD4+ repertoires.

CDR1 is LGHNA, CDR2 YSLEER, per germline. The CDR3 runs 16 residues. With V trimmed by 0 bases and J by 7 bases, 7 bases remained unmatched. Sequencing was performed with immunoSEQ multiplex PCR; in TCRdb, only in-frame clones are kept and a portion is missing. The sample holds 50,000 or so clones, about four fifths seen once. The TCR comes from an adult in good health and CMV-seronegative. J is TRBJ1-4 and V is TRBV4-3; 8 bases are a match to TRBD1. Sequencing input: memory CD4+ T cells from blood. In nucleotides, the CDR3 is TGCGCCAGCAGCCAAGATTGGGGCAGGGGGCTTGAAAAACTGTTTTTT. It yields the protein CASSQDWGRGLEKLFF.